These 4 T cell receptor beta chains came from one sample sequenced in a study of technical replicates of blood from a handful of donors. The table came from immunoSEQ multiplex PCR; TCRdb's copy has only in-frame clones and leaves some out. The sample consists of roughly 76,000 clones, 90% to 95% of them appearing once. The sample comprised T cells isolated from PBMCs. These receptor sequences come from a human donor in good health.

The chain uses TRBV6-6 and TRBJ2-7; maybe TRBD2 (5 bases). This CDR3 has 13 residues. V was pared by 4 bases and J by 2 bases, with 9 bases between. CDR1 MNHNY and CDR2 SVGAGI come from the germline V gene (reference sequence). CDR3: CASSSQLAYEQYF. For the CDR3, the DNA is TGTGCCAGCAGTTCCCAACTAGCCTACGAGCAGTACTTC.

The rearrangement uses TRBV30 and TRBJ2-3; TRBD2 might be the D (7 bases). Germline V gene lookup returns CDR1 GTSNPN and CDR2 SVGIG (reference sequence). This CDR3 has 11 residues. The DNA for the CDR3 is TGTTCCGCGGGGGCGAGGGATACGCAGTATTTT. Translated, it gives CSAGARDTQYF.

The rearrangement links TRBV6-4 to TRBJ2-7, with unresolved D. The CDR3 is made up of 13 amino acids. Germline V lookup: CDR1 MRHNA, CDR2 SNTAGT. Trimming took 8 bases from V and 1 from J, leaving 12 bases between them. DNA of the CDR3: TGTGCCAGCCGACGCGGAACTTCCTACGAGCAGTACTTC. Its translation is CASRRGTSYEQYF.

The chain couples TRBV29-1 to TRBJ2-3; D possibly corresponds to TRBD2 (5 bases). The germline V gene encodes CDR1 SQVTM and CDR2 ANQGSEA. Trimming removed 7 bases at V and 2 bases at J, with 16 bases between. This CDR3 spans 14 amino acids. CDR3: CSGLGLTNTDTQYF. The CDR3, as DNA: TGCAGCGGCCTTGGACTCACGAACACAGATACGCAGTATTTT.